This is a list of T cell receptor beta chains from one sample in a study of blood T cells in healthy people across ages. TCRdb re-called the 5' RACE reads with MiXCR, one entry per CDR3 protein. The data show over 1,500,000 distinct CDR3 sequences, with approximately 39% seen just once and around 23% held by the top ten. Input material: blood. The receptors derive from a human donor in good health. The CDR3 runs from the conserved cysteine through the conserved F or W. The D gene is left open where the match is weak. Size values are once, few and many counts, or a class for expanded clones, and some rows have none.

D gene: NA
V gene: TRBV29-1
clone size: many
J gene: TRBJ2-6
CDR3 DNA: TGCAGCGTGACGATCTCTGGGGCCAACGTCCTGACTTTC
CDR3 protein: CSVTISGANVLTF

D gene: NA
V gene: TRBV29-1
clone size: few
J gene: TRBJ1-1
CDR3 DNA: TGCAGCGTTGAGAGGGTTGCGAACACTGAAGCTTTCTTT
CDR3 protein: CSVERVANTEAFF

D gene: TRBD1
V gene: TRBV28
clone size: few
J gene: TRBJ2-3
CDR3 DNA: TGTGCCAGCAGTGGAAACAGGGGTGTATGGTTGGGTACGCAGTATTTT
CDR3 protein: CASSGNRGVWLGTQYF

D gene: NA
V gene: TRBV6-5
clone size: once
J gene: TRBJ1-1
CDR3 DNA: TGTGCCAGCAGTTACTCGACAAAAACTGAAGCTTTCTTT
CDR3 protein: CASSYSTKTEAFF

D gene: TRBD1
V gene: TRBV7-9
clone size: NA
J gene: TRBJ1-1
CDR3 DNA: TGTGCCAGCAGCTTAACCACAGGGGTCGAAGCTTTCTTT
CDR3 protein: CASSLTTGVEAFF

D gene: NA
V gene: TRBV3-1
clone size: NA
J gene: TRBJ2-7
CDR3 DNA: TGTGCCAGCAGCCATTTCAGGGACGAATCCTACGAGCAGTACTTC
CDR3 protein: CASSHFRDESYEQYF

D gene: NA
V gene: TRBV28
clone size: few
J gene: TRBJ2-7
CDR3 DNA: TGTGCCAGCAGTCCAGACAGGCAACTTACCTACGAGCAGTACTTC
CDR3 protein: CASSPDRQLTYEQYF

D gene: NA
V gene: TRBV3-1
clone size: NA
J gene: TRBJ2-7
CDR3 DNA: TGTGCCAGCAGCCATACTAGTACCCACTACGAGCAGTACTTC
CDR3 protein: CASSHTSTHYEQYF

D gene: NA
V gene: TRBV6-1
clone size: NA
J gene: TRBJ2-3
CDR3 DNA: TGTGCCAGCTCAGCGAGCCCTAGCACAGATACGCAGTATTTT
CDR3 protein: CASSASPSTDTQYF

D gene: NA
V gene: TRBV9
clone size: few
J gene: TRBJ2-3
CDR3 DNA: TGTGCCAGCAGCCTAAATCCAGGCCCTAGCACAGATACGCAGTATTTT
CDR3 protein: CASSLNPGPSTDTQYF

D gene: TRBD2
V gene: TRBV24-1
clone size: NA
J gene: TRBJ2-1
CDR3 DNA: TGTGCCACCAGTGACCGGGGACTAGCGAGATACAATGAGCAGTTCTTC
CDR3 protein: CATSDRGLARYNEQFF

D gene: NA
V gene: TRBV29-1
clone size: few
J gene: TRBJ1-1
CDR3 DNA: TGCAGCGTTGGCTTCTGGACGGCGAACACTGAAGCTTTCTTT
CDR3 protein: CSVGFWTANTEAFF

D gene: NA
V gene: TRBV5-5
clone size: NA
J gene: TRBJ1-1
CDR3 DNA: TGCGCCAGCAGCCCCTCTTTCGGGGCAGAGGAAGCTTTCTTT
CDR3 protein: CASSPSFGAEEAFF

D gene: NA
V gene: TRBV12-5
clone size: NA
J gene: TRBJ2-1
CDR3 DNA: TGTGCTAGTGGTGACCGCTATCCCGGGACATCCAACAATGAGCAGTTCTTC
CDR3 protein: CASGDRYPGTSNNEQFF

D gene: TRBD1
V gene: TRBV7-6
clone size: NA
J gene: TRBJ2-7
CDR3 DNA: TGTGCCAGCAGCCACGACAGGGGGCGGGCCTACGAGCAGTACTTC
CDR3 protein: CASSHDRGRAYEQYF

D gene: TRBD2
V gene: TRBV18
clone size: NA
J gene: TRBJ2-1
CDR3 DNA: TGTGCCAGCTCACCATCCCCCCTAGCGGCCAGCTCCTACAATGAGCAGTTCTTC
CDR3 protein: CASSPSPLAASSYNEQFF

D gene: NA
V gene: TRBV28
clone size: few
J gene: TRBJ1-5
CDR3 DNA: TGTGCCAGCAGAAACGACAGTCTCCTCTTTAATCAGCCCCAGCATTTT
CDR3 protein: CASRNDSLLFNQPQHF

D gene: TRBD1
V gene: TRBV5-1
clone size: NA
J gene: TRBJ2-2
CDR3 DNA: TGCGCCAGCAGCTTGAATGGACAGGTGTACACCGGGGAGCTGTTTTTT
CDR3 protein: CASSLNGQVYTGELFF

D gene: TRBD1
V gene: TRBV7-9
clone size: NA
J gene: TRBJ1-2
CDR3 DNA: TGTGCCAGCAGCTCAGACGAGGGGGCATGGGGCTACACCTTC
CDR3 protein: CASSSDEGAWGYTF

D gene: NA
V gene: TRBV14
clone size: NA
J gene: TRBJ1-1
CDR3 DNA: TGTGCCAGCAGCCAGTACCAGGGCTGGAGTGAAGCTTTCTTT
CDR3 protein: CASSQYQGWSEAFF

D gene: NA
V gene: TRBV20-1
clone size: NA
J gene: TRBJ1-2
CDR3 DNA: TGCAGTGCTAGCCGGGCCTCCCCGGGCGGAGCACTTAACTATGGCTACACCTTC
CDR3 protein: CSASRASPGGALNYGYTF

D gene: NA
V gene: TRBV7-2
clone size: NA
J gene: TRBJ2-7
CDR3 DNA: TGTGCCAGCAGCTTAGCATACAGGGCGACCTACGAGCAGTACTTC
CDR3 protein: CASSLAYRATYEQYF

D gene: NA
V gene: TRBV27
clone size: few
J gene: TRBJ2-5
CDR3 DNA: TGTGCCAGCAGTTTGTTAGGGGGGCGGTCTATCGAGACCCAGTACTTC
CDR3 protein: CASSLLGGRSIETQYF

D gene: NA
V gene: TRBV9
clone size: NA
J gene: TRBJ2-1
CDR3 DNA: TGTGCCAGCAGCGTAGATCCAGACCCCTCCTACAATGAGCAGTTCTTC
CDR3 protein: CASSVDPDPSYNEQFF

D gene: TRBD2
V gene: TRBV10-2
clone size: NA
J gene: TRBJ2-7
CDR3 DNA: TGCGCCAGCAGACCGGGACTAGCGCTCACGAGCTCCTACGAGCAGTACTTC
CDR3 protein: CASRPGLALTSSYEQYF

D gene: NA
V gene: TRBV18
clone size: NA
J gene: TRBJ1-2
CDR3 DNA: TGTGCCAGCTCACCATTCCCACAGGCCTTTAACTATGGCTACACCTTC
CDR3 protein: CASSPFPQAFNYGYTF

D gene: NA
V gene: TRBV4-1
clone size: NA
J gene: TRBJ1-5
CDR3 DNA: TGCGCCAGCAGCCAATTCGCCCCTCCGGGCCTAACTAGCAATCAGCCCCAGCATTTT
CDR3 protein: CASSQFAPPGLTSNQPQHF

D gene: NA
V gene: TRBV7-2
clone size: NA
J gene: TRBJ1-2
CDR3 DNA: TGTGCCAGCAGCTCGACAGAGAGTCGAGGCTACACCTTC
CDR3 protein: CASSSTESRGYTF

D gene: TRBD1
V gene: TRBV18
clone size: NA
J gene: TRBJ1-1
CDR3 DNA: TGTGCCAGCTCGCTGGCCGGGGGTCGACAGGGAAGACAAGCTTTCTTT
CDR3 protein: CASSLAGGRQGRQAFF

D gene: NA
V gene: TRBV6-6
clone size: few
J gene: TRBJ2-7
CDR3 DNA: TGTGCCAGCAGCCGCGCCCGGGACATCGGGCTTTGGACCGAGCAGTACTTC
CDR3 protein: CASSRARDIGLWTEQYF

D gene: NA
V gene: TRBV7-2
clone size: few
J gene: TRBJ1-1
CDR3 DNA: TGTGCCAGCAGCTTAGTGGACAGTGAAGCTTTCTTT
CDR3 protein: CASSLVDSEAFF

D gene: TRBD1
V gene: TRBV7-9
clone size: few
J gene: TRBJ1-2
CDR3 DNA: TGTGCCAGCAGCTTACGCGGACAGGGTGACTATGGCTACACCTTC
CDR3 protein: CASSLRGQGDYGYTF

D gene: NA
V gene: TRBV20-1
clone size: few
J gene: TRBJ1-5
CDR3 DNA: TGCAGTGCTAGAGATACCGCCGCAGGTGGATATCATCACCCCCAGCATTTT
CDR3 protein: CSARDTAAGGYHHPQHF

D gene: NA
V gene: TRBV7-2
clone size: NA
J gene: TRBJ1-1
CDR3 DNA: TGTGCCAGCAGCTATACTTACTCTACTGAAGCTTTCTTT
CDR3 protein: CASSYTYSTEAFF

D gene: NA
V gene: TRBV7-2
clone size: NA
J gene: TRBJ2-3
CDR3 DNA: TGTGCCAGCAGCCATAAGGGGGGAGTAGGAGATACGCAGTATTTT
CDR3 protein: CASSHKGGVGDTQYF

D gene: TRBD2
V gene: TRBV7-2
clone size: NA
J gene: TRBJ2-4
CDR3 DNA: TGTGCCAGCGAGAGATGGGGGAGCGGGGGGGCATCCAGAGAGCAGTACTTC
CDR3 protein: CASERWGSGGASREQYF

D gene: NA
V gene: TRBV28
clone size: NA
J gene: TRBJ2-7
CDR3 DNA: TGTGCCAGCAGTTTGCAAAACAGGGACTACGAGCAGTACTTC
CDR3 protein: CASSLQNRDYEQYF

D gene: NA
V gene: TRBV6-5
clone size: NA
J gene: TRBJ2-3
CDR3 DNA: TGTGCCAGCAGTTACTCGATGGGGGCCCCCAGCACAGATACGCAGTATTTT
CDR3 protein: CASSYSMGAPSTDTQYF

D gene: NA
V gene: TRBV20-1
clone size: many
J gene: TRBJ2-7
CDR3 DNA: TGCAGTGCTGAGAACAGGGTCCACTACGAGCAGTACTTC
CDR3 protein: CSAENRVHYEQYF

D gene: TRBD1
V gene: TRBV20-1
clone size: NA
J gene: TRBJ2-7
CDR3 DNA: TGCAGTGCGCCTCGACAGGGCCGGGAGCAGTACTTC
CDR3 protein: CSAPRQGREQYF